These T cell receptor beta chains were read from a single sample in a study of blood T cell repertoires in COVID-19. The data were produced by immunoSEQ multiplex PCR, yet TCRdb's version contains in-frame clones alone and is incomplete. Here the sample spans roughly 98,000 clones, roughly 82% being singletons. The sequencing sample was made of peripheral blood. The receptors come from a man aged 65 to 85 with active or convalescent COVID-19. Both conserved end residues are part of each CDR3. D genes are given only for firm matches. Expanded clones get a size class; other rows say once, few or many, or leave the size out.

v_gene	d_gene	j_gene	abundance	CDR3aa	CDR3nt
TRBV7-8	.	TRBJ1-1	.	CASSLTANTEAFF	TGTGCCAGCAGCTTGACAGCGAACACTGAAGCTTTCTTT
TRBV7-2	.	TRBJ1-1	.	CASSLGGSKGAFF	TGTGCCAGCAGCTTAGGGGGCTCTAAGGGGGCTTTCTTT
TRBV7-3	TRBD2	TRBJ2-3	few	CASSLRPGLAGGPSDTQYF	TGTGCCAGCAGCTTACGTCCCGGACTAGCGGGGGGACCCTCAGATACGCAGTATTTT
TRBV2	TRBD2	TRBJ2-5	.	CASTGGGGQETQYF	TGTGCCAGCACAGGCGGGGGGGGCCAAGAGACCCAGTACTTC
TRBV6-5	.	TRBJ2-1	.	CASKEAQSSYNEQFF	TGTGCCAGCAAGGAGGCCCAGAGCTCCTACAATGAGCAGTTCTTC
TRBV11-2	TRBD1	TRBJ1-2	.	CASSSPRQGGGYTF	TGTGCCAGCAGCTCCCCCCGACAGGGCGGCGGCTACACCTTC
TRBV10-3	.	TRBJ2-2	.	CATAGTTLTGELFF	TGTGCCACCGCCGGGACAACGTTGACCGGGGAGCTGTTTTTT
TRBV7-9	.	TRBJ1-4	.	CASSARLGGVLFF	TGTGCCAGCAGCGCCCGCCTCGGGGGTGTACTGTTTTTT
TRBV5-5	TRBD1	TRBJ1-5	.	CASSGRTGENNQPQHF	TGTGCCAGCAGCGGACGGACAGGGGAAAACAATCAGCCCCAGCATTTT
TRBV5-1	.	TRBJ2-5	.	CASSLSGSQETQYF	TGCGCCAGCAGCTTGTCCGGGTCTCAAGAGACCCAGTACTTC
TRBV6-5	.	TRBJ1-5	.	CASILGQFNQPQHF	TGTGCCAGCATCCTCGGACAGTTTAATCAGCCCCAGCATTTT
TRBV27	.	TRBJ1-6	.	CATADRPIFNSPLHF	TGTGCCACAGCCGACAGGCCTATATTTAATTCACCCCTCCACTTT
TRBV7-9	TRBD2	TRBJ2-3	.	CASTLLAGPRTDTQYF	TGTGCCAGCACGCTCTTAGCGGGGCCTCGAACAGATACGCAGTATTTT
TRBV25-1	.	TRBJ1-1	.	CASIQTGLRYTEAFF	TGTGCCAGCATTCAAACAGGGTTAAGATACACTGAAGCTTTCTTT
TRBV7-2	TRBD1	TRBJ2-2	.	CASSPPDRATGELFF	TGTGCCAGCAGCCCCCCGGACAGGGCCACCGGGGAGCTGTTTTTT
TRBV29-1	.	TRBJ1-2	.	CSVSHRNYGYTF	TGCAGCGTTTCACACAGAAACTATGGCTACACCTTC
TRBV3-1/TRBV3-2	.	TRBJ1-2	.	CASSLRGGGRTPFYGYTF	TGTGCCAGCAGCCTCCGCGGGGGGGGCCGGACCCCTTTCTATGGCTACACCTTC
TRBV3-1/TRBV3-2	.	TRBJ2-1	.	CASSRGGEQFF	TGTGCCAGCAGCCGAGGAGGTGAGCAGTTCTTC
TRBV6-5	.	TRBJ2-3	once	CASRATGRLTDTQYF	TGTGCCAGCAGGGCCACCGGGAGACTCACAGATACGCAGTATTTT
TRBV12-3/TRBV12-4	TRBD1	TRBJ1-2	.	CASTYRGGNGYTF	TGTGCCAGCACCTACAGGGGGGGGAATGGCTACACCTTC
TRBV5-4	TRBD2	TRBJ2-7	.	CASSAGTSGDYEQYF	TGTGCCAGCAGCGCCGGGACTAGCGGGGACTACGAGCAGTACTTC
TRBV15	TRBD1	TRBJ1-1	.	CATSRDLEHRGDTEAFF	TGTGCCACCAGCAGAGACCTCGAGCACAGGGGGGACACTGAAGCTTTCTTT
TRBV6-2/TRBV6-3	.	TRBJ1-5	.	CASSGQFFPDQPQHF	TGTGCCAGCAGTGGACAGTTTTTCCCGGATCAGCCCCAGCATTTT
TRBV21-1	.	TRBJ2-7	.	CASSRGLAYEQYF	TGTGCCAGCAGCAGGGGACTAGCCTACGAGCAGTACTTC
TRBV5-5	TRBD1	TRBJ2-2	.	CASSSQGQGELFF	TGTGCCAGCAGCTCACAGGGGCAAGGGGAGCTGTTTTTT
TRBV6-2/TRBV6-3	.	TRBJ2-6	.	CASSYSVSWAQSGANVLTF	TGTGCCAGCAGTTACTCGGTTTCGTGGGCTCAGTCTGGGGCCAACGTCCTGACTTTC
TRBV6-5	.	TRBJ2-1	.	CASSSFAGNEQFF	TGTGCCAGCAGTTCGTTTGCGGGTAATGAGCAGTTCTTC
TRBV19	TRBD1	TRBJ1-5	.	CASSDRVDQPQHF	TGTGCCAGCAGTGACAGGGTTGATCAGCCCCAGCATTTT
TRBV4-1	.	TRBJ1-1	.	CASSMRRYAGGENTEAFF	TGCGCCAGCAGCATGAGAAGGTATGCGGGGGGGGAGAACACTGAAGCTTTCTTT
TRBV7-2	.	TRBJ2-5	.	CASSSWEQETQYF	TGTGCCAGCAGCTCTTGGGAGCAAGAGACCCAGTACTTC
TRBV2	.	TRBJ1-6	once	CASSVDFANSPLHF	TGTGCCAGCAGTGTGGACTTCGCAAATTCACCCCTCCACTTT
TRBV5-1	.	TRBJ2-3	.	CASSRGSGPSTDTQYF	TGCGCCAGCTCCCGAGGGAGCGGACCAAGCACAGATACGCAGTATTTT
TRBV6-5	TRBD1	TRBJ2-7	.	CASSYSRGQAMREQYF	TGTGCCAGCAGTTACTCGAGAGGACAGGCCATGCGCGAGCAGTACTTC
TRBV7-8	TRBD2	TRBJ2-1	.	CASSEATSGGGEQFF	TGTGCCAGCAGCGAAGCGACTAGCGGGGGTGGGGAGCAGTTCTTC
TRBV7-2	.	TRBJ1-5	.	CASSLGRGGYQPQHF	TGTGCCAGCAGCTTAGGTCGTGGGGGGTATCAGCCCCAGCATTTT
TRBV29-1	.	TRBJ2-5	.	CSVEDRARWGRETQYF	TGCAGCGTTGAAGATAGGGCCAGGTGGGGCCGAGAGACCCAGTACTTC
TRBV19	.	TRBJ2-2	.	CASRYVGGDTGELFF	TGTGCCAGTAGATACGTAGGGGGGGACACCGGGGAGCTGTTTTTT
TRBV12-3/TRBV12-4	.	TRBJ2-3	.	CASHFYPDTQYF	TGTGCCAGTCACTTCTATCCAGATACGCAGTATTTT
TRBV5-4	TRBD1	TRBJ1-2	.	CASSPGQGNYGYTF	TGTGCCAGCAGTCCGGGACAGGGTAACTATGGCTACACCTTC
TRBV7-8	.	TRBJ2-3	.	CASSLGPSTITDTQYF	TGTGCCAGCAGCTTAGGTCCTAGCACTATCACAGATACGCAGTATTTT
TRBV19	TRBD1	TRBJ2-2	few	CASSRGQTITGELFF	TGTGCCAGTAGTAGGGGACAGACTATCACCGGGGAGCTGTTTTTT
TRBV6-5	.	TRBJ1-2	.	CASRAHREMDGGYTF	TGTGCCAGCAGGGCCCACAGGGAAATGGATGGGGGCTACACCTTC
TRBV11-2	TRBD2	TRBJ2-7	.	CASSFAFGRGSYEQYF	TGTGCCAGCAGCTTTGCATTTGGGCGGGGGAGCTACGAGCAGTACTTC
TRBV30	.	TRBJ2-3	.	CAWSVGMTVATDTQYF	TGTGCCTGGAGTGTGGGGATGACAGTTGCGACAGATACGCAGTATTTT
TRBV27	.	TRBJ1-4	few	CASSLNSATNEKLFF	TGTGCCAGCAGCCTCAACAGTGCAACTAATGAAAAACTGTTTTTT
TRBV14	.	TRBJ1-3	.	CASSQPTWRPGNTIYF	TGTGCCAGCAGCCAACCCACCTGGCGGCCTGGAAACACCATATATTTT
TRBV7-9	TRBD1	TRBJ2-5	once	CASRRQGVETQYF	TGTGCCAGCAGAAGACAGGGAGTAGAGACCCAGTACTTC
TRBV18	.	TRBJ2-5	.	CASSPYLHGSQETQYF	TGTGCCAGCTCCCCATACCTTCATGGCAGCCAAGAGACCCAGTACTTC
TRBV5-1	TRBD2	TRBJ2-5	.	CASKKGLAGNGETQYF	TGCGCCAGCAAGAAAGGACTAGCGGGGAATGGAGAGACCCAGTACTTC
TRBV14	TRBD1	TRBJ1-2	.	CASSQETGNYGYTF	TGTGCCAGCAGCCAAGAGACAGGGAACTATGGCTACACCTTC
TRBV20-1	.	TRBJ1-1	.	CSQVQNTEAFF	TGCAGTCAGGTCCAGAACACTGAAGCTTTCTTT
TRBV30	.	TRBJ1-2	.	CAWSVRSLLRGYTF	TGTGCCTGGAGTGTAAGGAGCCTCCTGAGGGGCTACACCTTC
TRBV18	.	TRBJ1-1	.	CASSLPTWNTEAFF	TGTGCCAGCTCACTTCCAACATGGAACACTGAAGCTTTCTTT